The next 9 T cell receptor beta chains were all read from a single sample in a study of blood T cell repertoires in COVID-19. TCRdb's copy holds only in-frame clones and misses some; the assay was immunoSEQ multiplex PCR. The sample carries 130,000 to 150,000 clones, more than 65% recorded once. The sample was peripheral blood. Receptors were obtained from a man in his sixties with active or convalescent COVID-19.

The V call is TRBV25-1, the J call TRBJ1-5, with D maybe TRBD1 (5 bases). Trimming pared 4 bases from V and 6 bases from J, leaving 7 bases between. The CDR3 sequence is 12 residues long. Germline V gene sequence: CDR1 MGHDK, CDR2 SYGVNS. CDR3: CASSVGRQPQHF. In nucleotides, the CDR3 is TGTGCCAGCAGTGTGGGGCGTCAGCCCCAGCATTTT. Together with reference TRBV25-1 and TRBJ1-5, the CDR3 gives the full variable domain: EADIYQTPRYLVIGTGKKITLECSQTMGHDKMYWYQQDPGMELHLIHYSYGVNSTEKGDLSSESTVSRIRTEHFPLTLESARPSHTSQYLCASSVGRQPQHFGDGTRLSIL.

The chain recombines TRBV12-5 with TRBJ1-5; 8 positions match TRBD1. This CDR3 is built from 19 residues. CDR1 is LGHNT and CDR2 is FRNRAP in the germline V gene. Unmatched junction bases numbered 20, after V lost 3 bases and J lost 7 bases. The CDR3 DNA follows: TGTGCTAGTGGTTTTTTCTGGGCAACCGGACAGGGAATTGGGCAGCCCCAGCATTTT. Its protein product is CASGFFWATGQGIGQPQHF.

The chain employs TRBV27 and TRBJ2-1, with TRBD2 matching over 9 bases. The CDR3 runs 15 residues. CDR1 is MNHEY, CDR2 SMNVEV, per germline (reference sequence). V lost 3 bases, J lost 7 bases, and 7 bases stayed unmatched. The CDR3 DNA sequence: TGTGCCAGCAGTTTTAGGTCTAGCGGGAAGAATGAGCAGTTCTTC. It codes for CASSFRSSGKNEQFF.

The genes are TRBV7-2 and TRBJ2-1; 13 bases fit TRBD2. V was clipped by 10 bases and J by 7 bases; unmatched bases: 13. Germline V lookup: CDR1 SGHTA, CDR2 FQGNSA. This CDR3 has 16 residues. The CDR3 spells CATNPLLLAGGNEQFF. The DNA for the CDR3 is TGTGCCACCAACCCCCTGTTACTAGCGGGAGGGAATGAGCAGTTCTTC.

This chain connects TRBV6-2 or TRBV6-3 to TRBJ1-1; TRBD1 matches at 8 bases. Trimming took 0 bases from V and 2 from J; bases not matched to a gene: 5. This CDR3 contains 16 residues. Germline V gene sequence: CDR1 MNHEY, CDR2 SVGEGT. The CDR3 is CASSYSTGAINTEAFF. For the CDR3, the DNA is TGTGCCAGCAGTTACTCGACAGGGGCGATCAACACTGAAGCTTTCTTT.

The chain has TRBV6-5 and TRBJ1-2; 8 bases are shared with TRBD1. The V segment lost 5 bases and the J segment 2 bases; nucleotides outside the gene matches: 1. CDR1 is MNHEY, CDR2 SVGAGI, per germline. The CDR3 length is 13 residues. DNA of the CDR3: TGTGCCAGCAGTCGGACAGGGAACTATGGCTACACCTTC. Its translation is CASSRTGNYGYTF.

This rearrangement joins TRBV13 to TRBJ1-1; 9 nucleotides match TRBD1. After removal of 3 bases from V and 7 bases from J, the junction contained 9 bases not matched to a gene. The CDR3 covers 15 residues. CDR1 and CDR2 from the germline V gene are PRHDT and FYEKMQ (reference sequence). Written as DNA, the CDR3 is TGTGCCAGCAGCTTCGGACAGGGGATTGAGGATGAAGCTTTCTTT. Translated: CASSFGQGIEDEAFF.

In its sample, this clone was seen once. V gene TRBV11-3 combines with J gene TRBJ1-2; 7 nucleotides match TRBD1. Germline trimming cut 4 bases from V and 14 bases from J; bases unmatched to any gene: 10. The CDR3 consists of 12 residues. Germline V gives CDR1 SGHNT, CDR2 YENEEA. CDR3 DNA: TGTGCCAGCAGCTCATCTTTAACAGGGGAGACCTTC. Translation: CASSSSLTGETF.

The chain links TRBV6-5 to TRBJ1-1, with D tentatively TRBD1 (5 bases). The germline V gene encodes CDR1 MNHEY and CDR2 SVGAGI. V was clipped by 6 bases and J by 4 bases, with 15 bases between them. CDR3 length equals 14 residues. As DNA, the CDR3 is TGTGCCAGCAGAAACAACCGGGGGAGCACTGAAGCTTTCTTT. Its protein is CASRNNRGSTEAFF.